Included here is one T cell receptor (beta chain) sequence, with context. These data are taken from a study of blood T cell repertoires in COVID-19. Sequencing used immunoSEQ multiplex PCR; TCRdb keeps in-frame clones, though not all of them. The repertoire consists of some 190,000 clones, with approximately 81% occurring once and the leading ten covering about 10%. This receptor was taken from an elderly woman with active or convalescent COVID-19. Input material: peripheral blood.

The CDR3 nucleotides are TGTGCCACCAGCATCATCAACGGGGGGAAGCAGTACTTC. This translates into CATSIINGGKQYF. The V gene is TRBV15, the J gene TRBJ2-7, with 7 bases that match TRBD2. Unmatched junction bases numbered 8, after V lost 4 bases and J lost 8 bases. The CDR3 is made up of 13 amino acids. Per the germline V gene, CDR1 is LNHNV and CDR2 is YYDKDF (reference sequence). Complete variable domain (other parts from reference TRBV15 and TRBJ2-7): DAMVIQNPRYQVTQFGKPVTLSCSQTLNHNVMYWYQQKSSQAPKLLFHYYDKDFNNEADTPDNFQSRRPNTSFCFLDIRSPGLGDTAMYLCATSIINGGKQYFGPGTRLTVT.